Presented here are 13 T cell receptor beta chains from one specimen sequenced in a study of CD8 T cells in ankylosing spondylitis. TCRdb itself ran the 5' RACE reads through MiXCR, one entry per CDR3 protein. Seen here are 200,000 or so distinct CDR3 sequences, roughly 13% observed once, and the top ten hold approximately 11%. Material for sequencing was blood, either unsorted or a sorted T cell fraction (not recorded which). The receptors stem from a female donor with ankylosing spondylitis or in good health (not recorded which).

This clonotype was picked up many times. The rearrangement joins TRBV4-3 to TRBJ1-5; D ambiguous. The CDR3 length is 13 residues. Germline V gives CDR1 LGHNA, CDR2 YSLEER. V was pared by 0 bases and J by 6 bases, with 6 bases between. The CDR3 sequence is CASSQDVSQPQHF. CDR3 sequence (DNA): TGCGCCAGCAGCCAAGATGTGTCTCAGCCCCAGCATTTT.

The table lists this clonotype with many counts. The genes are TRBV5-1 and TRBJ2-7, with 10 positions matching TRBD2. V dropped 1 base and J dropped 2; count of bases not matched to a gene: 6. Per germline, CDR1 SGHRS and CDR2 YFSETQ. The CDR3 has 16 residues. CDR3: CASSLNGAGGPYEQYF. The CDR3 coding sequence is TGCGCCAGCAGCTTGAACGGAGCGGGAGGGCCCTACGAGCAGTACTTC.

The chain is built from TRBV21-1 and TRBJ2-1. TRBV21-1 is classified as a pseudogene. This CDR3 is built from 16 residues. The CDR3 sequence is CASSKARVGSYNEQFF. CDR3 nucleotides: TGTGCCAGCAGCAAAGCGAGGGTGGGGTCCTACAATGAGCAGTTCTTC.

This clonotype appeared many times. A junction end diverges from the germline sequence, so it may reflect a read error. The chain uses TRBV10-2 and TRBJ2-7; no reliable D call. This CDR3 has 11 residues. Germline CDR1 WSHSY, CDR2 SAAADI. CDR3 in DNA: TGCGCCAGCAGTGACTCCCACGAGCAGTACTTC. Encoded protein: CASSDSHEQYF.

The J gene is TRBJ2-1, the V gene TRBV29-1; 12 nucleotides line up with TRBD2. Germline assignment: CDR1 SQVTM and CDR2 ANQGSEA. With 7 bases clipped from V and 12 bases from J, the junction kept 13 bases outside the gene matches. The CDR3 covers 14 residues. The CDR3 DNA reads as TGCAGCGCCTTACTAGCGGGAGGCCCACTTGGGCAGTTCTTC. It translates to CSALLAGGPLGQFF.

The table lists this clonotype with many counts. The genes are TRBV7-9 and TRBJ2-1; 11 nucleotides agree with TRBD2. This CDR3 is 17 amino acids long. The germline V gene has CDR1 SEHNR and CDR2 FQNEAQ (reference sequence). V trimming: 4 bases; J trimming: 6 bases; junction bases outside the gene matches: 11. CDR3 nucleotides: TGTGCCAGCAGCTCCTCACGGACTAGCGGGCCTTTCAATGAGCAGTTCTTC. This translates into CASSSSRTSGPFNEQFF.

This clonotype was observed many times. This chain joins TRBV5-1 and TRBJ1-4; D unresolved. The germline V and J ends were trimmed by 5 bases and 8 bases, with 16 bases remaining between them. There are 14 residues in the CDR3. CDR1 and CDR2 from the germline V gene are SGHRS and YFSETQ. Here the CDR3 DNA reads TGCGCCAGCAGACCTAGGGAATTCAAAGAAAAACTGTTTTTT. Protein sequence: CASRPREFKEKLFF.

This chain connects TRBV7-9 to TRBJ1-2; D gene ambiguous. The CDR3 runs 14 residues. The V gene lost 5 bases and the J gene lost 1 base, with 11 bases spanning the gap. Per germline, CDR1 SEHNR and CDR2 FQNEAQ (reference sequence). The CDR3 DNA reads TGTGCCAGCAGCGGCGGGCAGATTAACTATGGCTACACCTTC. It encodes CASSGGQINYGYTF.

The rearrangement joins TRBV7-3 to TRBJ1-6, with unresolved D. The CDR3 is 15 residues long. Germline V gives CDR1 SGHTA, CDR2 FQGTGA. V was cut by 2 bases and J by 7 bases, with 12 bases left in between. The CDR3 sequence is CASSLFRSENSPLHF. The CDR3 bases are TGTGCCAGCAGCTTATTCAGGTCCGAAAATTCACCCCTCCACTTT. Together with reference TRBV7-3 and TRBJ1-6, the CDR3 gives the full variable domain: GAGVSQTPSNKVTEKGKYVELRCDPISGHTALYWYRQSLGQGPEFLIYFQGTGAADDSGLPNDRFFAVRPEGSVSTLKIQRTERGDSAVYLCASSLFRSENSPLHFGNGTRLTVT.

Worth noting for this clonotype: One end of the junction fails to match germline, which may point to a read error. V gene TRBV28 combines with J gene TRBJ2-3, with 11 bases that match TRBD2. Germline V gives CDR1 MDHEN, CDR2 SYDVKM. The CDR3 has 17 amino acids. This CDR3 is CASSLTRLAGRGDTQFF. In DNA, the CDR3 is TGTGCCAGCAGTTTAACTAGACTAGCGGGAAGGGGAGATACGCAGTTTTTT. The full variable domain, completed using reference TRBV28 and TRBJ2-3, is DVKVTQSSRYLVKRTGEKVFLECVQDMDHENMFWYRQDPGLGLRLIYFSYDVKMKEKGDIPEGYSVSREKKERFSLILESASTNQTSMYLCASSLTRLAGRGDTQFFGPGTRLTVL.

This clonotype was seen repeatedly, ten times or more. The chain couples TRBV6-2 or TRBV6-3 to TRBJ1-5; tentatively, D is TRBD1 (6 bases). V was trimmed by 5 bases and J by 4 bases, leaving 12 bases between them. Germline CDR1 MNHEY, CDR2 SVGEGT. CDR3 length: 14 residues. For the CDR3, the DNA is TGTGCCAGCAGTCCCACAGGGCCTAATCAGCCCCAGCATTTT. Its translation: CASSPTGPNQPQHF.

This clonotype was seen at least ten times. J is TRBJ2-2 and V is TRBV28; D might be TRBD2 (5 bases). The CDR3 is made up of 17 amino acids. CDR1 and CDR2 (germline): MDHEN, SYDVKM. Trimming took 7 bases from V and 1 from J, leaving 19 bases between them. CDR3 amino acids: CASIMGTFGKNTGELFF. The CDR3, as DNA: TGTGCCAGCATAATGGGAACGTTCGGGAAGAACACCGGGGAGCTGTTTTTT.

This clonotype was counted only a few times. The CDR3: CAISEASGRGTDTQYF. DNA for the CDR3: TGTGCCATCAGTGAGGCTAGCGGGAGGGGCACAGATACGCAGTATTTT. This chain links TRBV10-3 with TRBJ2-3; 12 bases match TRBD2. Trimming at V came to 2 bases and at J to 1 base, leaving 1 base not matched to a gene. CDR1 and CDR2 from the germline V gene are ENHRY and SYGVKD. The CDR3 is 16 amino acids.